This T cell receptor beta chain comes out of a study of blood T cell repertoires in COVID-19. The CDR3 loop spans 16 amino acids. With 4 bases clipped from V and 6 bases from J, the junction kept 6 bases outside the gene matches. CDR1 is MNHEY, CDR2 SVGAGI, per germline. Using immunoSEQ multiplex PCR, the repertoire was profiled, and TCRdb retains in-frame clones only, with some absent. The repertoire holds about 73,000 clones, with approximately 77% as singletons. The sequence came from a man in his sixties or seventies with COVID-19, enrolled during active disease. The rearrangement joins TRBV6-5 to TRBJ2-1; 13 bases are a match to TRBD2. Sequencing was carried out using peripheral blood. CDR3 bases: TGTGCCAGCAGTTGGACTAGCGGGAGATTAGGCAATGAGCAGTTCTTC. As protein: CASSWTSGRLGNEQFF.